This T cell receptor beta chain originates from a study of OX40 agonist ivuxolimab in advanced cancers. Study-level information: Patients assigned to dose escalation were diagnosed with hepatocellular carcinoma, melanoma, renal cell or head and neck cancer. The study, taken as a whole, reports: Antigen specificity was not determined for the expanded peripheral T cells.

As for this clone: Its antigen remains unknown.

The CDR3 has 13 residues. Germline V lookup: CDR1 LGHNA, CDR2 YNFKEQ. V lost 0 bases and J 7 bases, leaving 7 bases between the germline ends. People who had autoimmune disease history or systemic immunosuppression were excluded. TCRdb keeps only in-frame clones here, not all; method: immunoSEQ multiplex PCR. This table has approximately 94,000 clones, around nine tenths appearing once. The chain carries TRBV4-2 and TRBJ1-5, with D hard to call. The material sequenced was CD4+ or CD8+ T cells sorted from blood, taken in a trial of the OX40 agonist ivuxolimab. This TCR came from an adult with an advanced solid tumor such as melanoma, head and neck, liver or kidney cancer. This chain's CDR3 is CASSQDLGQPQHF. The CDR3 DNA reads TGTGCCAGCAGCCAAGATCTCGGCCAGCCCCAGCATTTT.